The 11 T cell receptor beta chains given below trace back to one sample, sequenced in a study of blood T cells in healthy people across ages. Primers used in a second PCR of roughly 7 to 12 cycles were a sample-barcoded 5' primer and a J-beta primer mix. TCRdb analysed the 5' RACE reads with MiXCR anew, one entry per CDR3 protein. The sample consists of around 1,000,000 distinct CDR3 sequences, less than 25% of them appearing once. These data also formed part of another study, on T cells of mothers and their children.

The sequenced sample was blood. All receptors come from a girl aged 2 to 9 in good health.

This clonotype showed up just a few times. The genes are TRBV29-1 and TRBJ2-1; perhaps TRBD1 as D (7 bases). The DNA end favors TRBJ2-5, so the J call may be wrong. The length of the CDR3 is 13 residues. Germline V gives CDR1 SQVTM, CDR2 ANQGSEA. The CDR3 reads CSVEAGGQETQYF. CDR3 in DNA: TGCAGCGTTGAAGCAGGGGGGCAAGAGACCCAGTACTTC.

V usage is TRBV7-9 and J usage is TRBJ1-1; D call uncertain. Germline V gene data show CDR1 as SEHNR and CDR2 as FQNEAQ (reference sequence). There are 12 residues in the CDR3. V shed 4 bases and J shed 7 bases, with 10 bases lying between them. DNA of the CDR3: TGTGCCAGCAGCTCTAATAGGGATGAAGCTTTCTTT. This gives the protein CASSSNRDEAFF.

This clonotype was seen more than once but under ten times. The chain employs TRBV2 and TRBJ2-7; tentatively, D is TRBD2 (6 bases). CDR3 size: 12 residues. Trimming left V 11 bases short and J 2 bases short, with 13 bases between. From germline, CDR1 is SNHLY and CDR2 FYNNEI. Here the CDR3 reads CAGSGLTYEQYF. DNA of the CDR3: TGTGCCGGATCGGGACTTACCTACGAGCAGTACTTC.

This clonotype was seen a few times. V gene TRBV29-1 combines with J gene TRBJ2-5; 7 nucleotides match TRBD1. CDR3 length equals 14 residues. Germline V CDR1 and CDR2: SQVTM, ANQGSEA. The V and J ends lost 6 bases and 7 bases, in that order; junction bases with no gene match: 14. The CDR3 DNA sequence: TGCAGCGTGAGTCCGGACACAGGGGTCGGGACCCAGTACTTC. It translates to CSVSPDTGVGTQYF.

This rearrangement joins TRBV2 to TRBJ2-5; unclear D gene. The DNA end is more similar to TRBJ2-7, so the J call may be wrong. The CDR3 has 12 residues. Germline values: CDR1 SNHLY, CDR2 FYNNEI. The CDR3 reads CASSRYSYEQYF. As DNA, the CDR3 is TGTGCCAGCAGCCGTTATTCCTACGAGCAGTACTTC.

This clonotype occurred a few times. The junction and the germline gene differ at one end; a read error may be behind it. This rearrangement joins TRBV20-1 to TRBJ2-4; 9 bases map to TRBD2. The CDR3 has 15 residues. Germline CDR1 is DFQATT and CDR2 is SNEGSKA (reference sequence). CDR3 coding DNA: TGCAGTACTAGAGATCAATGGACTAGCGCTGACATTCAGTACTTC. Translated: CSTRDQWTSADIQYF.

This clonotype was detected a few times. The chain carries TRBV25-1 and TRBJ2-3, with unresolved D. Looked up from germline, CDR1 is MGHDK and CDR2 is SYGVNS. The V end lost 4 bases, the J end lost 7 bases, and 12 bases lay between the germline ends. This CDR3 is 13 amino acids long. CDR3 amino acids: CASSAPTVHTQYF. The CDR3 DNA follows: TGTGCCAGCAGTGCCCCGACCGTCCATACGCAGTATTTT. Using reference TRBV25-1 and TRBJ2-3 for the parts outside the CDR3, the full variable domain is EADIYQTPRYLVIGTGKKITLECSQTMGHDKMYWYQQDPGMELHLIHYSYGVNSTEKGDLSSESTVSRIRTEHFPLTLESARPSHTSQYLCASSAPTVHTQYFGPGTRLTVL.

A few counts support this clonotype. The chain employs TRBV6-1 and TRBJ2-5; 8 positions agree with TRBD2. The V gene end was trimmed by 0 bases and the J gene end by 5 bases; junction bases not matched to a gene: 5. The CDR3 consists of 15 residues. Germline CDR1 reads MNHNS; CDR2 reads SASEGT. The CDR3 is CASSEARAGEETQYF. The DNA for the CDR3 is TGTGCCAGCAGTGAAGCACGAGCGGGAGAGGAGACCCAGTACTTC.

The chain carries TRBV4-3 and TRBJ1-5; D is unclear. From germline, CDR1 is LGHNA and CDR2 YSLEER. CDR3 length equals 15 residues. V shed 0 bases and J shed 5 bases, with 11 bases lying between them. This chain's CDR3 is CASSQDSGADQPQHF. CDR3 DNA: TGCGCCAGCAGCCAAGATTCGGGAGCGGATCAGCCCCAGCATTTT.

This chain connects TRBV20-1 to TRBJ2-7, with TRBD2 identical over 7 bases. The CDR3 is made up of 12 amino acids. Germline V gene sequence: CDR1 DFQATT, CDR2 SNEGSKA (reference sequence). The trim removed 8 bases at V and 0 bases at J, leaving 4 bases unmatched. The CDR3 protein is CSPRGSSYEQYF. The DNA for the CDR3 is TGCAGTCCTCGCGGGAGCTCCTACGAGCAGTACTTC.

This chain joins TRBV7-6 and TRBJ2-5; TRBD2 matches 12 bases. The J call may not be correct, given that the DNA end is closer to TRBJ2-1. Germline values: CDR1 SGHVS, CDR2 FNYEAQ. This CDR3 is built from 15 residues. Here the CDR3 DNA reads TGTGCCAGCAGCCCAACTAGCGGGAGGTACAATGAGCAGTTCTTC. It encodes CASSPTSGRYNEQFF.